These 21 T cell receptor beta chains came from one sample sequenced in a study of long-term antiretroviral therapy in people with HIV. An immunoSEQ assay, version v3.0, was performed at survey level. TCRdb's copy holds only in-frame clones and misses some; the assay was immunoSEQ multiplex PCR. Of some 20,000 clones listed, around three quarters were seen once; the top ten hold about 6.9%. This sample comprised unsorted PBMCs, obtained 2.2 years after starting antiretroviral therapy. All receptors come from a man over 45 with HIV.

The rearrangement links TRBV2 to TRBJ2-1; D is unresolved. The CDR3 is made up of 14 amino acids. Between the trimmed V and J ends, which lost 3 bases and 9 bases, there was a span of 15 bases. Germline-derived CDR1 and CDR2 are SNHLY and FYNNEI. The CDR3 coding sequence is TGTGCCAGCAGTGAGGTGTTAGCCGGCGGTGAGCAGTTCTTC. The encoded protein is CASSEVLAGGEQFF.

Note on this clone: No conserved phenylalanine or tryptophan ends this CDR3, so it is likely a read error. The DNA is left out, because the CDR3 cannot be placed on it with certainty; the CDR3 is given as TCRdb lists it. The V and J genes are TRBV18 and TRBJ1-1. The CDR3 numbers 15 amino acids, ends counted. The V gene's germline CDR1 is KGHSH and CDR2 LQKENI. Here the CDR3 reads CASSPPSISYGVGSL.

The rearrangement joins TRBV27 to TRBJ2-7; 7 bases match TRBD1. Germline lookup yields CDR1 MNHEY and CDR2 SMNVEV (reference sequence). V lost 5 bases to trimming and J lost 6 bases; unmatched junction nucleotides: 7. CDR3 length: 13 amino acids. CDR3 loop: CASSDRVAGEQYF. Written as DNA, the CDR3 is TGTGCCAGCAGTGACAGGGTCGCCGGCGAGCAGTACTTC.

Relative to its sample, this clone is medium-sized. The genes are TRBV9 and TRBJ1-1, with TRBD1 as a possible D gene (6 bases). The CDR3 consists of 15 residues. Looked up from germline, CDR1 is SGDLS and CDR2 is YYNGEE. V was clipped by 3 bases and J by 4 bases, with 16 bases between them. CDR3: CASSGGRGQSTEAFF. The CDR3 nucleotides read TGTGCCAGCAGCGGAGGCCGGGGGCAGAGCACTGAAGCTTTCTTT.

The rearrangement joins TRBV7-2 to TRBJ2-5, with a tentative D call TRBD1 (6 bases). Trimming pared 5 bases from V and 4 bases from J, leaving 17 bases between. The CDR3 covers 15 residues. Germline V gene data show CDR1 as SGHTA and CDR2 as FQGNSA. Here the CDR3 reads CASSLGYRGGETQYF. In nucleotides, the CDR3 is TGTGCCAGCAGCCTAGGGTACAGAGGGGGAGAGACCCAGTACTTC.

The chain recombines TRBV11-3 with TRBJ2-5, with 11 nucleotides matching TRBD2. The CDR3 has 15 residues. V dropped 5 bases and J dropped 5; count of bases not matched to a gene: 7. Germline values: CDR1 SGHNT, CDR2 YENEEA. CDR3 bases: TGTGCCAGCAGCCCCAGACTAGCGGGACTTGAGACCCAGTACTTC. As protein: CASSPRLAGLETQYF. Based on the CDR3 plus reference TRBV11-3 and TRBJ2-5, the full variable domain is EAGVVQSPRYKIIEKKQPVAFWCNPISGHNTLYWYLQNLGQGPELLIRYENEEAVDDSQLPKDRFSAERLKGVDSTLKIQPAELGDSAVYLCASSPRLAGLETQYFGPGTRLLVL.

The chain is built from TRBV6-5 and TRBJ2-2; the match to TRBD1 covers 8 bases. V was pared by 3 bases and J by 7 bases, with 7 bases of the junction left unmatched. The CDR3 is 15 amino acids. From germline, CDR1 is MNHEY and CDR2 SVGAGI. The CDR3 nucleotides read TGTGCCAGCAGTTATCAGGGGGCCCTTGGCGGGGAGCTGTTTTTT. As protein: CASSYQGALGGELFF.

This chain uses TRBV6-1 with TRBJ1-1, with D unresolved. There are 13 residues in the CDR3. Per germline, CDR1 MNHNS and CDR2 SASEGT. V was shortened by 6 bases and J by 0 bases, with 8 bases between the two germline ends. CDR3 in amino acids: CASSGLMNTEAFF. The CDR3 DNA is TGTGCCAGCAGCGGACTCATGAACACTGAAGCTTTCTTT.

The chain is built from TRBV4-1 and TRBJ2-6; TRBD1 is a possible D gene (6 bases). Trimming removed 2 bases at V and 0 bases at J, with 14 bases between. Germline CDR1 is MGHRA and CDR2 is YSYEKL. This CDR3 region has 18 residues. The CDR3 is CASSQSGTPSSGANVLTF. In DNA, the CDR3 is TGCGCCAGCAGCCAATCCGGGACACCGTCCTCTGGGGCCAACGTCCTGACTTTC.

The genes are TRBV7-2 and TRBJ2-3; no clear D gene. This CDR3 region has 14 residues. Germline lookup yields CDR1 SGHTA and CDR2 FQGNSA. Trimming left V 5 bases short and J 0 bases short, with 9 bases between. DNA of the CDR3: TGTGCCAGCAGCCCCGGCGCGAGCACAGATACGCAGTATTTT. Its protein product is CASSPGASTDTQYF.

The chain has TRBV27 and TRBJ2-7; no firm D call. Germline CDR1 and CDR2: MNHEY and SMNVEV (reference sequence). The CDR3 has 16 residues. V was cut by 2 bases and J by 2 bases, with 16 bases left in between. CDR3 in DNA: TGTGCCAGCAGTTTACACCGCGGCCTAACCCCCTACGAGCAGTACTTC. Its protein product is CASSLHRGLTPYEQYF.

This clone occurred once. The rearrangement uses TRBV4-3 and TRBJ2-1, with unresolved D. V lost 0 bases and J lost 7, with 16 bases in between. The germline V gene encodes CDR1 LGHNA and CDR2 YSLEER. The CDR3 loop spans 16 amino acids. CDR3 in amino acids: CASSQDLGYPGNEQFF. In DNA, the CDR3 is TGCGCCAGCAGCCAAGATCTGGGCTATCCTGGGAATGAGCAGTTCTTC.

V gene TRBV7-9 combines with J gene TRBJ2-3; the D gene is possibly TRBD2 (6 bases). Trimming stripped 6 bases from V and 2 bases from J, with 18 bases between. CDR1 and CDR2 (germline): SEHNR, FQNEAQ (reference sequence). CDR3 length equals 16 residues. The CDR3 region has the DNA TGTGCCAGCAGTCCGAGGGGCGGGGTCCACACAGATACGCAGTATTTT. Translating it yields CASSPRGGVHTDTQYF.

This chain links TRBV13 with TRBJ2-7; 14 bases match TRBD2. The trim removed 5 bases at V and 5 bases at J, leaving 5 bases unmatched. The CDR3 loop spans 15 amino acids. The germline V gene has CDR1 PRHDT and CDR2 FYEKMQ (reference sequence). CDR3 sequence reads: CASSPGTSGRNEQYF. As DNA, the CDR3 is TGTGCCAGCAGCCCCGGGACTAGCGGGAGAAACGAGCAGTACTTC. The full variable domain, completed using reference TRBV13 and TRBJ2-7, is AAGVIQSPRHLIKEKRETATLKCYPIPRHDTVYWYQQGPGQDPQFLISFYEKMQSDKGSIPDRFSAQQFSDYHSELNMSSLELGDSALYFCASSPGTSGRNEQYFGPGTRLTVT.

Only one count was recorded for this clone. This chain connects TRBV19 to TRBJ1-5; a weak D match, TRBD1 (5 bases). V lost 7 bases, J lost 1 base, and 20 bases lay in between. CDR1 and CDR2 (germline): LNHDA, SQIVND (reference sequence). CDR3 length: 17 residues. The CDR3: CASIEGLRGESNQPQHF. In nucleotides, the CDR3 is TGTGCCAGTATTGAGGGTCTCCGGGGGGAGAGCAATCAGCCCCAGCATTTT.

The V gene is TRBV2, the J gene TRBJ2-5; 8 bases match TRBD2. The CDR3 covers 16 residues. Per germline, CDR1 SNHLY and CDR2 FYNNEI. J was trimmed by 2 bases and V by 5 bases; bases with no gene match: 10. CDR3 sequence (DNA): TGTGCCAGCAGTTTTTCCGGGACTAGAAGGCAAGAGACCCAGTACTTC. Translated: CASSFSGTRRQETQYF.

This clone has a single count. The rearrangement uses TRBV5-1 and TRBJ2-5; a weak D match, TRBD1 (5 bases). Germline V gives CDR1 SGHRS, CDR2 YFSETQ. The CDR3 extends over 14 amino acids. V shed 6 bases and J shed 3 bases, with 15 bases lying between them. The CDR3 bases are TGCGCCAGCAACTATCAGGGTACCGAAGAGACCCAGTACTTC. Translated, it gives CASNYQGTEETQYF.

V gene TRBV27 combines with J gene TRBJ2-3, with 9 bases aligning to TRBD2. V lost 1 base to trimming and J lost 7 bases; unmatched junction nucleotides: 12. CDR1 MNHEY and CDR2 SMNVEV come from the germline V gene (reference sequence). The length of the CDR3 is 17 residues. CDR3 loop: CASSLYASGAKIHTQYF. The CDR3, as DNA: TGTGCCAGCAGTTTATACGCTAGCGGGGCCAAAATTCATACGCAGTATTTT.

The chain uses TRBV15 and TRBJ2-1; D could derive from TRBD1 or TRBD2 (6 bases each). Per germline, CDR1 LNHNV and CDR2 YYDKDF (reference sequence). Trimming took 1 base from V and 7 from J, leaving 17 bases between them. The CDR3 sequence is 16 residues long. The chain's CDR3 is CATSRVYKGGLNEQFF. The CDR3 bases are TGTGCCACCAGCAGAGTCTATAAGGGGGGATTAAATGAGCAGTTCTTC.

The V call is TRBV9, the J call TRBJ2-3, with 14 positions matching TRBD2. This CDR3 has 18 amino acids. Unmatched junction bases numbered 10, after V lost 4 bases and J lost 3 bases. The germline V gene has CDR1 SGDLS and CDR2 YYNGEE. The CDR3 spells CASSRTSGGSPLTDTQYF. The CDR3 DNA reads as TGTGCCAGCAGCCGGACTAGCGGGGGGTCCCCATTGACAGATACGCAGTATTTT.

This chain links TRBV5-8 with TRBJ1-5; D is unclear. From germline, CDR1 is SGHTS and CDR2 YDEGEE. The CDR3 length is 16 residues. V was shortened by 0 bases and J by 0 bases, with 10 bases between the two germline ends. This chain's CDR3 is CASSLGGEFSNQPQHF. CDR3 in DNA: TGTGCCAGCAGCTTGGGGGGTGAGTTTAGCAATCAGCCCCAGCATTTT.